Each of the 28 T cell receptor beta chains below was sequenced from the same sample in a study of CD8 T cells in ankylosing spondylitis. MiXCR, run by TCRdb on the 5' RACE reads, gives a single entry per CDR3 protein. The sample holds hundreds of thousands of distinct CDR3 sequences, over 9.5% seen once. Overall study findings and caveats: It appeared that ankylosing spondylitis blood was characterized by a TCR beta motif of roughly 8 highly homologous variants.

The antigens for these receptors are not known. The specimen sequenced was blood, either unsorted or a sorted T cell fraction (not recorded which). The receptors derive from a male donor with ankylosing spondylitis.

This clonotype was seen at least ten times. The chain's CDR3 is CASSRLESSSYEQYF. The CDR3 coding sequence is TGTGCCAGCAGCCGGCTGGAATCCAGCTCCTACGAGCAGTACTTC. The gene calls are TRBV5-8 and TRBJ2-7; D is unresolved. This CDR3 has 15 amino acids. V was trimmed by 4 bases and J by 0 bases, leaving 14 bases between them. From germline, CDR1 is SGHTS and CDR2 YDEGEE.

The chain joins TRBV5-1 to TRBJ2-7, with TRBD1 identical over 9 bases. The V segment lost 3 bases and the J segment 7 bases; nucleotides outside the gene matches: 8. CDR1 SGHRS and CDR2 YFSETQ come from the germline V gene. The CDR3 length is 14 residues. DNA for the CDR3: TGCGCCAGCAGCTCCGGGACAGGGACGGGTGAGCAGTACTTC. Protein: CASSSGTGTGEQYF.

The V call is TRBV20-1, the J call TRBJ2-7; 7 positions match TRBD1. Germline CDR1 and CDR2: DFQATT and SNEGSKA (reference sequence). The CDR3 has 14 residues. Trimming removed 6 bases from V and 4 bases from J; junction bases left unmatched: 12. The CDR3 protein is CSAPDRVGLYEQYF. CDR3 nucleotide sequence: TGCAGTGCGCCCGACAGGGTAGGGTTGTACGAGCAGTACTTC.

This clonotype came up many times. This sequence joins TRBV20-1 and TRBJ1-6, with 7 bases aligning to TRBD1. The J segment lost 8 bases and the V segment lost 1 base, leaving 8 bases of the junction unmatched. This CDR3 region has 15 residues. The germline CDR1 and CDR2 sequences are DFQATT and SNEGSKA (reference sequence). The CDR3 DNA sequence: TGCAGTGCTAGAGCGACAGGGAGTGGGTATTCACCCCTCCACTTT. This sequence encodes CSARATGSGYSPLHF.

This clonotype turned up a few times. V gene TRBV18 combines with J gene TRBJ2-1, with D perhaps matching TRBD1 (6 bases). The CDR3 runs 15 residues. The germline V and J ends were trimmed by 0 bases and 8 bases, with 14 bases remaining between them. Germline V CDR1 and CDR2: KGHSH, LQKENI. CDR3 in DNA: TGTGCCAGCTCACCACCGAGCTCTGGGGGCCATGAGCAGTTCTTC. It is translated as CASSPPSSGGHEQFF.

The chain employs TRBV12-3 or TRBV12-4 and TRBJ2-6; 8 bases align to TRBD2. The J segment lost 0 bases and the V segment lost 4 bases, leaving 8 bases of the junction unmatched. This CDR3 region has 18 residues. The DNA for the CDR3 is TGTGCCAGCAGTTCCCCTGGCGGGAGGTCCTCTGGGGCCAACGTCCTGACTTTC. It translates to CASSSPGGRSSGANVLTF.

The chain employs TRBV5-6 and TRBJ2-2, with 9 bases matching TRBD2. The CDR3 runs to 16 residues. V shed 0 bases and J 2 bases; nucleotides not matched to a gene: 2. Germline V gives CDR1 SGHDT, CDR2 YYEEEE. In nucleotides, the CDR3 is TGTGCCAGCAGCTTGGGACTAGCGGATAACACCGGGGAGCTGTTTTTT. It encodes CASSLGLADNTGELFF.

The table lists this clonotype with a few counts. The V call is TRBV6-5, the J call TRBJ1-2; 7 nucleotides match TRBD1. The germline V gene encodes CDR1 MNHEY and CDR2 SVGAGI. The length of the CDR3 is 14 residues. V trimming: 2 bases; J trimming: 8 bases; junction bases outside the gene matches: 8. CDR3 coding DNA: TGTGCCAGCAGTTACAACAGGGGCGTGGAGGGCTACACCTTC. Amino acid sequence: CASSYNRGVEGYTF.

The chain has TRBV10-3 and TRBJ2-3; 9 bases agree with TRBD2. The CDR3 contains 16 residues. Trimming at V came to 6 bases and at J to 4 bases, leaving 11 bases not matched to a gene. Germline V gene lookup returns CDR1 ENHRY and CDR2 SYGVKD. The CDR3 nucleotides read TGTGCCATCAGCGCCCATAGTAGCGGGGGAGCAGATACGCAGTATTTT. Its protein product is CAISAHSSGGADTQYF.

This clonotype was counted only a few times. J is TRBJ2-5 and V is TRBV24-1, with unresolved D. Germline values: CDR1 KGHDR, CDR2 SFDVKD. The germline V and J ends were trimmed by 3 bases and 0 bases, with 10 bases remaining between them. This CDR3 is 15 amino acids long. The CDR3 loop reads CATSDGFEDQETQYF. The CDR3, as DNA: TGTGCCACCAGTGATGGGTTTGAGGACCAAGAGACCCAGTACTTC.

This clonotype was seen a handful of times. The chain links TRBV20-1 to TRBJ2-2; D possibly uses TRBD1 or TRBD2 (5 bases each). This CDR3 has 15 amino acids. Trimming removed 3 bases at V and 5 bases at J, with 16 bases between. CDR1 is DFQATT, CDR2 SNEGSKA, per germline (reference sequence). CDR3 DNA: TGCAGTGCTAGTTTTGGGGGAGCGGAGACCGGGGAGCTGTTTTTT. It yields the protein CSASFGGAETGELFF.

This clonotype was counted between two and nine times. CDR3 nucleotides: TGTGCCAGCAGTGAACTGAGGAGGGATACGCAGTATTTT. Protein: CASSELRRDTQYF. The chain joins TRBV2 to TRBJ2-3, with D possibly being TRBD2 (5 bases). The V end lost 2 bases, the J end lost 6 bases, and 9 bases lay between the germline ends. Germline assignment: CDR1 SNHLY and CDR2 FYNNEI. The CDR3 covers 13 residues. The complete variable domain, with remaining parts taken from reference TRBV2 and TRBJ2-3, reads EPEVTQTPSHQVTQMGQEVILRCVPISNHLYFYWYRQILGQKVEFLVSFYNNEISEKSEIFDDQFSVERPDGSNFTLKIRSTKLEDSAMYFCASSELRRDTQYFGPGTRLTVL.

This chain links TRBV5-6 with TRBJ1-2, with 10 bases aligning to TRBD1. The CDR3 runs 15 residues. V dropped 2 bases and J dropped 7; count of bases not matched to a gene: 8. The germline CDR1 and CDR2 sequences are SGHDT and YYEEEE. CDR3 region: CASSLYDRGPGGYTF. CDR3 in DNA: TGTGCCAGCAGCTTATATGACAGGGGGCCAGGTGGCTACACCTTC.

There are a few counts of this clonotype. The CDR3 DNA follows: TGTGCCAGCAGCTTAAGTCCCGGGGCCATCTACGAGCAGTACTTC. Its translation is CASSLSPGAIYEQYF. V usage is TRBV7-9 and J usage is TRBJ2-7, with D perhaps given as TRBD1 or TRBD2 (5 bases each). CDR1 and CDR2 (germline): SEHNR, FQNEAQ (reference sequence). The CDR3 consists of 15 residues. The ends were cut back, 2 bases at V and 3 bases at J, with 14 bases in the middle.

This clonotype was detected many times. The chain couples TRBV12-3 or TRBV12-4 to TRBJ1-1; tentatively, D is TRBD1 (5 bases). The V end was cut by 6 bases, the J end by 9 bases, with 11 bases between. The CDR3 covers 11 residues. Here the CDR3 reads CASRSGPQAFF. Written as DNA, the CDR3 is TGTGCCAGCAGGTCGGGGCCTCAAGCTTTCTTT.

This clonotype was found a few times. The rearrangement joins TRBV7-2 to TRBJ2-5; perhaps TRBD1 as D (6 bases). The CDR3 is 13 residues long. The germline gives CDR1 SGHTA, CDR2 FQGNSA. The ends were cut back, 3 bases at V and 4 bases at J, with 9 bases in the middle. CDR3 sequence: CASSFAQGETQYF. The CDR3 DNA follows: TGTGCCAGCAGCTTCGCACAGGGAGAGACCCAGTACTTC.

The V gene is TRBV20-1, the J gene TRBJ2-1; D is tentatively TRBD1 or TRBD2 (5 bases each). The CDR3 contains 14 residues. The germline CDR1 and CDR2 sequences are DFQATT and SNEGSKA (reference sequence). The V and J ends lost 5 bases and 9 bases respectively, with 20 bases between them. In nucleotides, the CDR3 is TGCAGTGCTGCCAAAGCAATCCGGGGCGGTGAGCAGTTCTTC. Its protein is CSAAKAIRGGEQFF.

This CDR3 reads CSATTRTDTQYF. In nucleotides, the CDR3 is TGCAGTGCTACCACCCGCACAGATACGCAGTATTTT. J is TRBJ2-3 and V is TRBV20-1; D gene ambiguous. The V gene lost 4 bases and the J gene lost 1 base, with 6 bases spanning the gap. Per the germline V gene, CDR1 is DFQATT and CDR2 is SNEGSKA (reference sequence). The CDR3 spans 12 residues.

This clonotype has more than one count but fewer than ten. This rearrangement joins TRBV5-1 to TRBJ1-1; weak D call: TRBD1 (5 bases). The CDR3 extends over 14 amino acids. V dropped 1 base and J dropped 5 bases, with 12 bases sitting between them. Looked up from germline, CDR1 is SGHRS and CDR2 is YFSETQ. The DNA of the CDR3 is TGCGCCAGCAGCTTGAAGGGGCAGGAGACTGAAGCTTTCTTT. Protein sequence: CASSLKGQETEAFF.

The chain joins TRBV25-1 to TRBJ2-7; 10 nucleotides agree with TRBD1. The CDR3 runs to 14 residues. Germline V CDR1 and CDR2: MGHDK, SYGVNS. Trimming at V came to 6 bases and at J to 2 bases, leaving 4 bases not matched to a gene. The CDR3 loop is CASRVGQGAYEQYF. In DNA, the CDR3 is TGTGCCAGCAGGGTCGGACAGGGGGCCTACGAGCAGTACTTC.

The V gene is TRBV4-2, the J gene TRBJ1-1; 7 bases map to TRBD1. The CDR3 covers 15 residues. Germline assignment: CDR1 LGHNA and CDR2 YNFKEQ. The trim removed 1 base at V and 0 bases at J, leaving 2 bases unmatched. The CDR3 loop reads CASSQGTGMNTEAFF. CDR3 DNA sequence: TGTGCCAGCAGCCAAGGGACAGGTATGAACACTGAAGCTTTCTTT.

The CDR3 spells CSARVGQSRNYGYTF. CDR3 sequence (DNA): TGCAGTGCTAGAGTCGGACAGAGTCGAAACTATGGCTACACCTTC. This rearrangement joins TRBV20-1 to TRBJ1-2, with D perhaps TRBD1 (6 bases). Trimming stripped 1 base from V and 2 bases from J, with 14 bases between. CDR3 length: 15 amino acids. From germline, CDR1 is DFQATT and CDR2 SNEGSKA (reference sequence).

V is TRBV20-1 and J is TRBJ2-5; D is undetermined. V lost 5 bases, J lost 0 bases, and 10 bases lay in between. This CDR3 is built from 13 residues. Germline V CDR1 and CDR2: DFQATT, SNEGSKA (reference sequence). This CDR3 reads CSASRTNQETQYF. In DNA form, the CDR3 reads TGCAGTGCTTCCCGGACGAACCAAGAGACCCAGTACTTC.

V usage is TRBV10-3 and J usage is TRBJ2-7; D is perhaps TRBD1 or TRBD2 (6 bases each). Germline V CDR1 and CDR2: ENHRY, SYGVKD. The length of the CDR3 is 15 residues. Trimming shortened V by 6 bases and J by 1 base, and 16 bases separated the two germline ends. DNA of the CDR3: TGTGCCATCAGAGACGGGGGCGGGGAGTCCTACGAGCAGTACTTC. Protein sequence: CAIRDGGGESYEQYF.

V gene TRBV4-2 combines with J gene TRBJ2-1; 9 bases are shared with TRBD2. The V gene's germline CDR1 is LGHNA and CDR2 YNFKEQ. The CDR3 has 13 residues. Trimming removed 2 bases from V and 15 bases from J; junction bases left unmatched: 8. CDR3 DNA sequence: TGTGCCAGCAGCCAAAGCCCTAGCGGGGTTCGGTTCTTC. The encoded protein is CASSQSPSGVRFF.

This rearrangement joins TRBV6-5 to TRBJ1-6; D ambiguous. Deletions cut 3 bases from V and 10 bases from J, with 22 bases between. Germline CDR1 MNHEY, CDR2 SVGAGI. The CDR3 spans 17 residues. The CDR3 DNA follows: TGTGCCAGCAGTTATATAGTACCAAAAGAATCGTGGTCACCCCTCCACTTT. Residues: CASSYIVPKESWSPLHF.

This clonotype was counted a few times. The chain has TRBV6-1 and TRBJ1-6, with D perhaps TRBD1 (5 bases). CDR3 length: 13 amino acids. Germline lookup yields CDR1 MNHNS and CDR2 SASEGT. Trimming shortened V by 5 bases and J by 8 bases, and 10 bases separated the two germline ends. The CDR3 reads CASSQGRDSPLHF. The CDR3 nucleotides read TGTGCCAGCAGTCAGGGACGGGATTCACCCCTCCACTTT.

This clonotype has a handful of counts. The chain has TRBV2 and TRBJ2-1; 9 nucleotides align to TRBD1. The CDR3 spans 12 residues. V dropped 6 bases and J dropped 9; count of bases not matched to a gene: 3. Germline CDR1 reads SNHLY; CDR2 reads FYNNEI. CDR3 loop: CASRDRGPEQFF. CDR3 bases: TGTGCCAGCAGGGACAGGGGTCCTGAGCAGTTCTTC.